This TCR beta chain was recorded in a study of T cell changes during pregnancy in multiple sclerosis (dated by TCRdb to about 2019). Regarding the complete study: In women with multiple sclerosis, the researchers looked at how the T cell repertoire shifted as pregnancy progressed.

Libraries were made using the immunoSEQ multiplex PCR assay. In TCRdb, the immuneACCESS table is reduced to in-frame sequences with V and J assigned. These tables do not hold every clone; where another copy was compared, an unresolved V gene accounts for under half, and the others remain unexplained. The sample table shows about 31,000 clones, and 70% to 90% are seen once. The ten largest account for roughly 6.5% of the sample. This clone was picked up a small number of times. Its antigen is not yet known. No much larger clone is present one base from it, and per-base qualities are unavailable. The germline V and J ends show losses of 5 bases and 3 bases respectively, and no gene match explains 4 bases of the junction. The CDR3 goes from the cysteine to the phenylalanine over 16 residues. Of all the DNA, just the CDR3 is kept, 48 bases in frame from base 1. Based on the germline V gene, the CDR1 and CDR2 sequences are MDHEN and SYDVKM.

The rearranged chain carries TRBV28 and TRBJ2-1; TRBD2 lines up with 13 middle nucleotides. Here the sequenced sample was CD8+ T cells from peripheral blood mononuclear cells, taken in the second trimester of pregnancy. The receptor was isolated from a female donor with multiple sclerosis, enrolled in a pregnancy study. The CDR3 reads CASSEGLAGDYNEQFF. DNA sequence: TGTGCCAGCAGTGAAGGACTAGCGGGAGACTACAATGAGCAGTTCTTC.